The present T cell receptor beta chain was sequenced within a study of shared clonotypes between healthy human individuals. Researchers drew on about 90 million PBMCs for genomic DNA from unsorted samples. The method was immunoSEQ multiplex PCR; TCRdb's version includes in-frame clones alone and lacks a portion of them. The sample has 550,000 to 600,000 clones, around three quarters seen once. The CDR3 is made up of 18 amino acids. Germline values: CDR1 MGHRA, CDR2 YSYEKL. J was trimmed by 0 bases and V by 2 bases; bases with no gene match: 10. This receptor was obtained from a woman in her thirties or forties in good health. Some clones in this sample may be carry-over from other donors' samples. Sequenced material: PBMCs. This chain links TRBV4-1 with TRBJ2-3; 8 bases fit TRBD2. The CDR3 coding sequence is TGCGCCAGCAGCCAACGCATCTTAGCGGGACCTAGCACAGATACGCAGTATTTT. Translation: CASSQRILAGPSTDTQYF.